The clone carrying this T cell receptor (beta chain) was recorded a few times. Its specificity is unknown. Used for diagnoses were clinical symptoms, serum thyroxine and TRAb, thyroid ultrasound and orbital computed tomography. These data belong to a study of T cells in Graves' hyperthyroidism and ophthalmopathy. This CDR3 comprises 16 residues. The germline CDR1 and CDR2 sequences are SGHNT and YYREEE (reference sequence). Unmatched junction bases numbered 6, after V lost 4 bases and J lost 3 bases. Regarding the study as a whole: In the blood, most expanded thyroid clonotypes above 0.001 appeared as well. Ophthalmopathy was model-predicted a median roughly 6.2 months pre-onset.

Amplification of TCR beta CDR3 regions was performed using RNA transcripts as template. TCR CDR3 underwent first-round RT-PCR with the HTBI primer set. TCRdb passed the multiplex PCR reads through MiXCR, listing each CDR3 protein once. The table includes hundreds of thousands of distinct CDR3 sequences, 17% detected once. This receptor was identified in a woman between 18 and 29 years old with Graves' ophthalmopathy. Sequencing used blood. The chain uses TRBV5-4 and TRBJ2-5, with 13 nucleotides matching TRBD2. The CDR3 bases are TGTGCCAGCAGCGTAGGACTAGCGGGGGCTGAAGAGACCCAGTACTTC. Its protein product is CASSVGLAGAEETQYF.